A single sample gave rise to the 9 T cell receptor beta chains below, sequenced in a study of blood T cells in healthy people across ages. A sample-barcoded 5' primer and a J-beta primer mix were used in a second PCR of about 7 to 12 cycles. TCRdb re-called the 5' RACE reads with MiXCR, one entry per CDR3 protein. Among about 1.1 million distinct CDR3 sequences listed, more than 30% were seen once. The sample comprised blood. These receptors all stem from a man between 18 and 29 years old in good health.

The chain uses TRBV5-1 and TRBJ2-5; the D gene could be TRBD1 or TRBD2 (5 bases each). V was trimmed by 1 base and J by 11 bases, leaving 21 bases between them. CDR1 is SGHRS, CDR2 YFSETQ, per germline. The CDR3 is 15 amino acids. The CDR3 loop reads CASSLWGTRENEQYF. In DNA, the CDR3 is TGCGCCAGCAGCTTGTGGGGGACCCGGGAAAATGAGCAGTACTTC.

This clonotype was counted between two and nine times. V and J are TRBV7-2 and TRBJ2-3; tentative D call: TRBD2 (6 bases). This CDR3 comprises 17 residues. V was cut by 5 bases and J by 3 bases, with 21 bases left in between. Germline CDR1 and CDR2: SGHTA and FQGNSA. CDR3 sequence reads: CASSLRVGEVGTDTQYF. CDR3 DNA: TGTGCCAGCAGCCTGAGAGTAGGGGAGGTTGGTACAGATACGCAGTATTTT.

The V call is TRBV7-2, the J call TRBJ1-2; no reliable D call. In germline, CDR1 is SGHTA, CDR2 FQGNSA. The CDR3 covers 13 residues. Trimming cost V 2 bases and J 6 bases, with 10 bases left between them. The chain's CDR3 is CASSLFRGDGYTF. The CDR3 DNA reads as TGTGCCAGCAGCTTATTCCGCGGGGATGGCTACACCTTC.

This clonotype has more than one count but fewer than ten. The J gene is TRBJ2-5, the V gene TRBV4-3, with a possible D match to TRBD2 (5 bases). The germline V gene has CDR1 LGHNA and CDR2 YSLEER. V lost 5 bases and J 1 base, leaving 8 bases between the germline ends. CDR3 length: 13 amino acids. The CDR3 here is CASSKDSQETQYF. CDR3 nucleotide sequence: TGCGCCAGCAGCAAGGACTCCCAAGAGACCCAGTACTTC.

CDR3 region: CAISESGGFNTEAFF. For the CDR3, the DNA is TGTGCCATCAGTGAGTCCGGAGGGTTCAACACTGAAGCTTTCTTT. The chain combines TRBV10-3 with TRBJ1-1; D is unclear. Germline V gene sequence: CDR1 ENHRY, CDR2 SYGVKD. Trimming cost V 0 bases and J 2 bases, with 10 bases left between them. CDR3 length: 15 residues.

A remark on this clonotype: One end of the junction is discordant with germline, which a read error may explain. The V and J genes are TRBV20-1 and TRBJ2-2; TRBD2 matches at 8 bases. Germline values: CDR1 DFQATT, CDR2 SNEGSKA (reference sequence). The CDR3 loop spans 17 amino acids. In DNA form, the CDR3 reads TGCAGTGCTAGAGAGATCGGGGAGCGGGGGAACACCGGGGAGTTGTTTTTT. This codes for CSAREIGERGNTGELFF.

In its sample, this clonotype was seen a few times. The chain joins TRBV20-1 to TRBJ1-2; D unclear. Germline loops: CDR1 DFQATT, CDR2 SNEGSKA (reference sequence). V lost 0 bases to trimming and J lost 4 bases, with 15 bases between them. The CDR3 has 15 residues. CDR3 in amino acids: CSARDREPGSYGYTF. CDR3 nucleotide sequence: TGCAGTGCTAGAGATAGAGAACCGGGAAGCTATGGCTACACCTTC.

This clonotype was counted many times. The chain combines TRBV10-3 with TRBJ1-2; TRBD1 agrees at 12 bases. CDR3 length: 17 amino acids. Germline lookup yields CDR1 ENHRY and CDR2 SYGVKD. The V gene end was trimmed by 3 bases and the J gene end by 7 bases; junction bases not matched to a gene: 12. CDR3 nucleotides: TGTGCCATCAGTGACCAAACGGGGACAGGGGGCGAATCTGGCTACACCTTC. Its protein product is CAISDQTGTGGESGYTF.

Only a few counts were recorded for this clonotype. The chain recombines TRBV5-1 with TRBJ2-3, with D possibly being TRBD1 (6 bases). Trimming took off 5 bases at V and 3 bases at J, with 19 bases between the two ends. This CDR3 is 16 amino acids long. Germline CDR1 SGHRS, CDR2 YFSETQ. The CDR3 DNA sequence: TGCGCCAGCAGTAAGGGGGTTGCTTTGAGTACAGATACGCAGTATTTT. Protein sequence: CASSKGVALSTDTQYF.